The rows below give T cell receptor beta chains drawn from one sample of a study of OX40 agonist ivuxolimab in advanced cancers. The method was immunoSEQ multiplex PCR; TCRdb's version includes in-frame clones alone and lacks a portion of them. The top ten hold under 0.65% of the sample, which has about 61,000 clones, approximately 86% seen once. The specimen comprised CD4+ or CD8+ T cells sorted from blood, sampled in a trial of the OX40 agonist ivuxolimab. The source is an adult with an advanced solid tumor such as melanoma, head and neck, liver or kidney cancer. The CDR3 runs from the conserved cysteine through the conserved F or W. Each record gives: clone size, D gene, J gene, V gene, CDR3 protein, CDR3 DNA. A D gene is named only where the DNA matches it firmly. Clone size is stated in some rows and not others, as once, few, many or a class when expanded.

clone_size: .; d_call: .; j_call: TRBJ2-3; v_call: TRBV27; cdr3_aa: CASTAFGADTQYF; cdr3_nt: TGTGCCAGCACTGCATTTGGTGCAGATACGCAGTATTTT
clone_size: .; d_call: .; j_call: TRBJ2-7; v_call: TRBV11-1; cdr3_aa: CASSPNGRARGSVSYEQYF; cdr3_nt: TGTGCCAGCAGCCCGAATGGACGGGCGCGTGGTTCGGTGAGCTACGAGCAGTACTTC
clone_size: .; d_call: TRBD2; j_call: TRBJ2-1; v_call: TRBV10-3; cdr3_aa: CAISELGLAGGYNEQFF; cdr3_nt: TGTGCCATCAGTGAGTTGGGACTAGCGGGGGGCTACAATGAGCAGTTCTTC
clone_size: .; d_call: TRBD2; j_call: TRBJ2-3; v_call: TRBV5-1; cdr3_aa: CASSSGLAGLTDTQYF; cdr3_nt: TGCGCCAGCAGCTCGGGACTAGCGGGCCTAACAGATACGCAGTATTTT
clone_size: .; d_call: TRBD2; j_call: TRBJ2-2; v_call: TRBV11-2; cdr3_aa: CASGRSGSYAGELFF; cdr3_nt: TGTGCCAGCGGACGTAGCGGGAGCTACGCCGGGGAGCTGTTTTTT
clone_size: .; d_call: .; j_call: TRBJ2-7; v_call: TRBV11-2; cdr3_aa: CASSFTANEQYF; cdr3_nt: TGTGCCAGCAGCTTCACCGCGAACGAGCAGTACTTC
clone_size: few; d_call: .; j_call: TRBJ1-4; v_call: TRBV12-2; cdr3_aa: CASRSPLGGWNEKLFF; cdr3_nt: TGTGCAAGTCGCTCCCCCCTGGGGGGATGGAATGAAAAACTGTTTTTT
clone_size: .; d_call: .; j_call: TRBJ2-5; v_call: TRBV28; cdr3_aa: CASSTPYQETQYF; cdr3_nt: TGTGCCAGCAGTACCCCATACCAAGAGACCCAGTACTTC
clone_size: .; d_call: TRBD1; j_call: TRBJ2-7; v_call: TRBV5-1; cdr3_aa: CASSSAGGKYEQYF; cdr3_nt: TGCGCCAGCAGCTCCGCAGGGGGAAAGTACGAGCAGTACTTC
clone_size: once; d_call: TRBD2; j_call: TRBJ2-1; v_call: TRBV10-1; cdr3_aa: CASSPGLAGEQFF; cdr3_nt: TGCGCCAGCAGTCCGGGACTAGCGGGAGAGCAGTTCTTC
clone_size: .; d_call: TRBD2; j_call: TRBJ2-1; v_call: TRBV5-1; cdr3_aa: CASSLSLAGSNEQFF; cdr3_nt: TGCGCCAGCAGCTTGTCGTTAGCGGGAAGCAATGAGCAGTTCTTC
clone_size: once; d_call: TRBD2; j_call: TRBJ2-2; v_call: TRBV28; cdr3_aa: CASKIAGVLAGELFF; cdr3_nt: TGTGCCAGCAAGATAGCGGGAGTTTTAGCCGGGGAGCTGTTTTTT
clone_size: .; d_call: TRBD1; j_call: TRBJ2-7; v_call: TRBV2; cdr3_aa: CASTTDRSYYEQYF; cdr3_nt: TGTGCCAGCACGACGGACAGGAGCTACTACGAGCAGTACTTC
clone_size: .; d_call: .; j_call: TRBJ2-7; v_call: TRBV19; cdr3_aa: CATRLSGDSYEQYF; cdr3_nt: TGTGCCACTCGCCTCTCAGGGGACTCCTACGAGCAGTACTTC
clone_size: .; d_call: .; j_call: TRBJ2-7; v_call: TRBV9; cdr3_aa: CASSVGSDEQYF; cdr3_nt: TGTGCCAGCAGCGTAGGGAGTGACGAGCAGTACTTC
clone_size: .; d_call: .; j_call: TRBJ2-3; v_call: TRBV5-5; cdr3_aa: CASSLVLGSTDTQYF; cdr3_nt: TGTGCCAGCAGCTTGGTCCTGGGGAGCACAGATACGCAGTATTTT
clone_size: .; d_call: TRBD1; j_call: TRBJ1-2; v_call: TRBV19; cdr3_aa: CASSTGDRGAHYGYTF; cdr3_nt: TGTGCCAGTAGTACCGGGGACAGGGGGGCTCACTATGGCTACACCTTC
clone_size: .; d_call: TRBD1; j_call: TRBJ2-6; v_call: TRBV18; cdr3_aa: CASSPQGAISGANVLTF; cdr3_nt: TGTGCCAGCTCACCACAGGGGGCAATTTCTGGGGCCAACGTCCTGACTTTC
clone_size: .; d_call: .; j_call: TRBJ2-5; v_call: TRBV7-2; cdr3_aa: CASSPPGETQYF; cdr3_nt: TGTGCCAGCAGCCCCCCCGGGGAGACCCAGTACTTC
clone_size: .; d_call: .; j_call: TRBJ2-5; v_call: TRBV5-1; cdr3_aa: CASRRDSDQETQYF; cdr3_nt: TGCGCCAGCAGAAGAGACAGCGATCAAGAGACCCAGTACTTC